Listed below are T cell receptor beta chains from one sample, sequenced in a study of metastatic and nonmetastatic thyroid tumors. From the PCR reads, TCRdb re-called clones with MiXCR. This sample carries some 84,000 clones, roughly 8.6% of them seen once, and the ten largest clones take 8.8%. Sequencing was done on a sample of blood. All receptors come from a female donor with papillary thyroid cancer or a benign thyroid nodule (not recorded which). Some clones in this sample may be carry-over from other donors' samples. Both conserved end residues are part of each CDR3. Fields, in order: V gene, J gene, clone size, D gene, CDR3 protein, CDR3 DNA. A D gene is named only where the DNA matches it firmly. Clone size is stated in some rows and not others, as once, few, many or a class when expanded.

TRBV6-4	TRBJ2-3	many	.	CASSDSGADTQYF	TGTGCCAGCAGTGACTCGGGGGCAGATACGCAGTATTTT
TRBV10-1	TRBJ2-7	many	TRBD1	CASSESGTGIYEQYF	TGCGCCAGCAGTGAGTCAGGGACAGGGATCTACGAGCAGTACTTC
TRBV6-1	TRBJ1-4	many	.	CASRRDFVNEKLFF	TGTGCCAGCAGGCGGGACTTTGTGAATGAAAAACTGTTTTTT
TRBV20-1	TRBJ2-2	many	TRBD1	CSARVYSPGTGVPGELFF	TGCAGTGCTAGGGTATATTCTCCCGGGACAGGGGTTCCCGGGGAGCTGTTTTTT
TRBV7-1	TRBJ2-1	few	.	CASSSLKLQGLSSYNEQFF	TGTGCCAGCAGCTCCCTAAAACTACAGGGTCTTAGCTCCTACAATGAGCAGTTCTTC
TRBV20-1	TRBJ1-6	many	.	CSASGAGSPLHF	TGCAGTGCTAGCGGGGCTGGTTCACCCCTCCACTTT
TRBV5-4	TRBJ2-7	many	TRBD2	CASSPPSGTTYEQYF	TGTGCCAGCAGCCCCCCCTCCGGGACTACCTACGAGCAGTACTTC
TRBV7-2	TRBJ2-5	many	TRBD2	CASSPAGRGETQYF	TGTGCCAGCAGCCCCGCCGGGAGGGGGGAGACCCAGTACTTC
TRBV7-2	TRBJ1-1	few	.	CASSLGRGFEAFF	TGTGCCAGCAGCTTAGGCAGGGGTTTTGAAGCTTTCTTT
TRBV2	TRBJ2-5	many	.	CASPGQDQETQYF	TGTGCCAGCCCGGGCCAGGACCAAGAGACCCAGTACTTC
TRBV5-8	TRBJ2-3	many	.	CASNLRVFTDTQYF	TGTGCCAGCAACCTACGGGTATTCACAGATACGCAGTATTTT
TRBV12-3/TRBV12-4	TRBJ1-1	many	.	CASSFWRDRAFF	TGTGCCAGCAGTTTCTGGCGGGATCGGGCTTTCTTT
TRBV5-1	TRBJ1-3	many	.	CASQTDTGNTIYF	TGCGCCAGCCAGACTGATACTGGAAACACCATATATTTT
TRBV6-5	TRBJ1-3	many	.	CASSYDGVSGNTIYF	TGTGCCAGCAGTTACGACGGGGTCTCTGGAAACACCATATATTTT
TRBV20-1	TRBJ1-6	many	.	CSATNGGGNSPLHF	TGCAGTGCTACTAACGGAGGGGGGAATTCACCCCTCCACTTT
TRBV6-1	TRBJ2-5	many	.	CASSVVQTKETQYF	TGTGCCAGCAGTGTAGTACAGACTAAAGAGACCCAGTACTTC
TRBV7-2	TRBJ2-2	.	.	CASGLDAVSGELFF	TGTGCCAGCGGCTTAGACGCGGTGTCCGGGGAGCTGTTTTTT
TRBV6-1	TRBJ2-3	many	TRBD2	CASSARGGSNTDTQYF	TGTGCCAGCAGTGCGCGGGGGGGCTCGAACACAGATACGCAGTATTTT
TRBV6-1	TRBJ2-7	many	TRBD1	CASSPGTGRYEQYF	TGTGCCAGCAGTCCCGGGACAGGTCGCTACGAGCAGTACTTC
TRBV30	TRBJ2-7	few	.	CAWSVRDSYEQYF	TGTGCCTGGAGTGTACGGGATTCCTACGAGCAGTACTTC
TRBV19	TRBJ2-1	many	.	CASSIDTLSINDEQFF	TGTGCCAGTAGTATAGATACTCTAAGCATTAACGATGAGCAGTTCTTC
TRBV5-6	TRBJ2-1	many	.	CASSLDRNEQFF	TGTGCCAGCAGCTTGGACAGGAATGAGCAGTTCTTC
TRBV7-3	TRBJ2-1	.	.	CASSPPGGGDEQFF	TGTGCCAGCAGCCCGCCCGGGGGCGGAGATGAGCAGTTCTTC
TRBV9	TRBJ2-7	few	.	CASSPAGTSPSYEQYF	TGTGCCAGCAGCCCCGCCGGGACCTCTCCCTCCTACGAGCAGTACTTC
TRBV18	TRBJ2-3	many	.	CASSPPAGDTQYF	TGTGCCAGCTCACCACCGGCAGGAGATACGCAGTATTTT
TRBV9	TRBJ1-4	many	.	CASSVEVHNEKLFF	TGTGCCAGCAGCGTAGAAGTGCATAATGAAAAACTGTTTTTT
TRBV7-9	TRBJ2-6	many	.	CASSLEAARGGANVLTF	TGTGCCAGCAGCTTAGAGGCCGCAAGGGGAGGGGCCAACGTCCTGACTTTC
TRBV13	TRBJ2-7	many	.	CASSPGSLGTTYEQYF	TGTGCCAGCAGCCCGGGATCACTAGGGACAACCTACGAGCAGTACTTC
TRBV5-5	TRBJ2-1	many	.	CASSLAWQGNPNEQFF	TGTGCCAGCAGCTTGGCCTGGCAGGGAAATCCTAATGAGCAGTTCTTC
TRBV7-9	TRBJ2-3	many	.	CASSLGVGGQYF	TGTGCCAGCAGCTTAGGAGTAGGGGGGCAGTATTTT
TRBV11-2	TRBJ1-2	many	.	CASSLSAAYGYTF	TGTGCCAGCAGCTTATCAGCTGCCTATGGCTACACCTTC
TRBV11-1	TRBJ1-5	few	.	CASSLSRDTPRNQPQHF	TGTGCCAGCAGCCTATCCCGGGACACCCCCCGCAATCAGCCCCAGCATTTT
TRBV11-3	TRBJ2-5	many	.	CASSSPYSQETQYF	TGTGCCAGCAGCTCCCCGTATTCGCAAGAGACCCAGTACTTC
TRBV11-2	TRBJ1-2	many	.	CASSSGYGYTF	TGTGCCAGCAGCTCGGGCTATGGCTACACCTTC
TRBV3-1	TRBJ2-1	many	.	CASRLGHGEQFF	TGTGCCAGCAGACTCGGACACGGTGAGCAGTTCTTC
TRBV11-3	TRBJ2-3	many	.	CASSSLGGPLDTQYF	TGTGCCAGCAGTTCTCTGGGGGGGCCGTTGGATACGCAGTATTTT
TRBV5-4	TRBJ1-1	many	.	CASSLAKGAGNTEAFF	TGTGCCAGCAGCTTGGCCAAAGGTGCAGGGAACACTGAAGCTTTCTTT